What follows are 3 T cell receptor beta chains derived from one specimen sequenced in a study of response to subunit inactivated influenza vaccine. One entry per CDR3 protein results from TCRdb running MiXCR on the RT-PCR reads. Here the sample spans about 570,000 distinct CDR3 sequences, 10% to 15% being singletons. The input for sequencing was PBMCs from blood, taken on the day of vaccination. These receptors all come from a man aged 45-65 years who received an inactivated influenza vaccine.

This clonotype was counted between two and nine times. The chain combines TRBV28 with TRBJ2-7; D gene uncertain. The CDR3 covers 14 residues. In germline, CDR1 is MDHEN, CDR2 SYDVKM. V lost 1 base and J 0 bases, leaving 7 bases between the germline ends. The CDR3 spells CASSLYSPSYEQYF. In DNA form, the CDR3 reads TGTGCCAGCAGTTTATACTCCCCCTCCTACGAGCAGTACTTC. The entire variable domain, with the rest obtained from reference TRBV28 and TRBJ2-7, is as follows: DVKVTQSSRYLVKRTGEKVFLECVQDMDHENMFWYRQDPGLGLRLIYFSYDVKMKEKGDIPEGYSVSREKKERFSLILESASTNQTSMYLCASSLYSPSYEQYFGPGTRLTVT.

The chain links TRBV3-1 to TRBJ2-1; 9 bases align to TRBD1. There are 15 residues in the CDR3. J was trimmed by 4 bases and V by 3 bases; bases with no gene match: 4. The germline V gene has CDR1 LGHDT and CDR2 YNNKEL (reference sequence). The CDR3 sequence is CASSQWDRDYNEQFF. The CDR3 DNA sequence: TGTGCCAGCAGCCAGTGGGACAGGGATTACAATGAGCAGTTCTTC.

The chain recombines TRBV6-2 or TRBV6-3 with TRBJ1-4; D is undetermined. Germline V gene sequence: CDR1 MNHEY, CDR2 SVGEGT. There are 17 residues in the CDR3. V lost 11 bases and J lost 2, with 24 bases in between. CDR3 sequence (DNA): TGTGCCTCCAGGCAGACTCCACCCTTCGGGACTAATGAAAAACTGTTTTTT. Amino acids: CASRQTPPFGTNEKLFF.